The rows below give T cell receptor beta chains drawn from one sample of a study of blood T cell repertoires in COVID-19. The table came from immunoSEQ multiplex PCR; TCRdb's copy has only in-frame clones and leaves some out. The data contain roughly 87,000 clones, approximately 89% of them seen just once; the ten biggest clones take up about 5%. The source material was peripheral blood. These receptors were taken from a woman older than 75 with active COVID-19. The CDR3 runs from the conserved cysteine through the conserved F or W. A D gene is named only where the DNA matches it firmly. Only part of the rows carry a size: once, few, many, or a class if the clone is expanded.

d_gene	v_gene	abundance	j_gene	CDR3nt	CDR3aa
TRBD2	TRBV11-2	NA	TRBJ2-5	TGTGCCAGCAGCCATAATGTGGCTAGCGGAGTCCAAGAGACCCAGTACTTC	CASSHNVASGVQETQYF
NA	TRBV12-3/TRBV12-4	NA	TRBJ2-3	TGTGCCAGCCGTGGGACTGCTCCAGATACGCAGTATTTT	CASRGTAPDTQYF
TRBD1	TRBV29-1	NA	TRBJ2-5	TGCAGCGTTGAGGGGGACAGACAACAAGAGACCCAGTACTTC	CSVEGDRQQETQYF
NA	TRBV4-3	NA	TRBJ2-5	TGCGCCAGCAGCCAAGAAGGTAGCGTTGGGGAGACCCAGTACTTC	CASSQEGSVGETQYF
TRBD1	TRBV5-1	NA	TRBJ2-6	TGCGCCAGCAGCCTGGGACAGGGAAACTCTGGGGCCAACGTCCTGACTTTC	CASSLGQGNSGANVLTF
TRBD1	TRBV5-5	NA	TRBJ2-7	TGTGCCAGCACCGTCGGACAGGGGGCAATGGCGGAGTCCTACGAGCAGTACTTC	CASTVGQGAMAESYEQYF
NA	TRBV5-6	NA	TRBJ2-3	TGTGCCAGCAGGACCCGGAGACTAGTGTTCGCAGATACGCAGTATTTT	CASRTRRLVFADTQYF
NA	TRBV29-1	NA	TRBJ2-5	TGCAGCGTTGCAGGTAGCCAAGAGACCCAGTACTTC	CSVAGSQETQYF
TRBD1	TRBV27	NA	TRBJ2-5	TGTGCCAGCAGTCCTCTAACAGGGGAAGAGACCCAGTACTTC	CASSPLTGEETQYF
NA	TRBV5-4	NA	TRBJ2-1	TGTGCCAGCACCCAGGGGAATTCCCACAATGAGCAGTTCTTC	CASTQGNSHNEQFF
NA	TRBV12-3/TRBV12-4	NA	TRBJ1-5	TGTGCCAGCAGCCTAGGCGGGGTTCAGCCCCAGCATTTT	CASSLGGVQPQHF
NA	TRBV7-2	NA	TRBJ2-3	TGTGCCAGCAGCTCGCTCGGTGCGGTGGATACGCAGTATTTT	CASSSLGAVDTQYF
TRBD2	TRBV23-1	NA	TRBJ2-1	TGCGCCAGCAGTCAACCCTTGGGGGGGGGATCGGGGCAGTTCTTC	CASSQPLGGGSGQFF
NA	TRBV27	NA	TRBJ2-1	TGTGCCATCCGGACTTTCTACAATGAGCAGTTCTTC	CAIRTFYNEQFF
NA	TRBV7-2	NA	TRBJ2-7	TGTGCCAGCAGCTTAGCAAGGGGTTACTCCTACGAGCAGTACTTC	CASSLARGYSYEQYF
NA	TRBV4-2	NA	TRBJ1-2	TGTGCCAGCAGCCACGTCGGGGGGGACTATGGCTACACCTTC	CASSHVGGDYGYTF
TRBD1	TRBV5-1	NA	TRBJ1-2	TGCGCCAGCAGCTTTGACAGGGACGAGGGCTACACCTTC	CASSFDRDEGYTF
NA	TRBV27	NA	TRBJ2-1	TGTGCCAGCAGACAAACCCGACGGGGAAGCAATGAGCAGTTCTTC	CASRQTRRGSNEQFF
NA	TRBV9	NA	TRBJ2-2	TGTGCCAGCAGCTTACGAGGAGATCTGAACACCGGGGAGCTGTTTTTT	CASSLRGDLNTGELFF
TRBD1	TRBV28	NA	TRBJ2-1	TGTGCCAGCAGCAGGGGGTACAATGAGCAGTTCTTC	CASSRGYNEQFF
NA	TRBV5-1	NA	TRBJ2-1	TGCGCCAGCAGCATGTCGCAGGGTAATGAGCAGTTCTTC	CASSMSQGNEQFF
TRBD2	TRBV19	NA	TRBJ2-2	TGTGCCAGTACCGATAGCGGGAGGGCTGACACCGGGGAGCTGTTTTTT	CASTDSGRADTGELFF
NA	TRBV7-8	once	TRBJ2-3	TGTGCCAGCAGCCCTGGGACTAGCACAGATACGCAGTATTTT	CASSPGTSTDTQYF
NA	TRBV20-1	NA	TRBJ2-7	TGCAGTGCTAGTGACGCGTCCTCCTACGAGCAGTACTTC	CSASDASSYEQYF